Sequencing of this TCR beta chain was carried out in a study of cytomegalovirus exposure and HLA in healthy donors. Study details: As an earlier analysis found, roughly 170 million T cells yielded 90 million to 140 million unique TCR beta sequences.

The PCR employed 60 Vbeta primers together with 13 Jbeta primers. TCRdb's table, derived via immunoSEQ multiplex PCR, lists solely in-frame clones and lacks some. The sample has 75,000 to 95,000 clones. A note on this clone: At one end, the junction sequence differs from germline, possibly due to a read error.

This TCR derives from a woman aged 55-70 years in good health and CMV-seronegative. Sequenced sample: PBMCs.

The CDR3 DNA sequence: TGTGCCAGCAGTGAATCGGGCGGGAACAACGGGGAGCTGTTTTTT. Its translation: CASSESGGNNGELFF. V usage is TRBV6-1 and J usage is TRBJ2-2; tentative D call: TRBD2 (6 bases). Germline CDR1 is MNHNS and CDR2 is SASEGT. This CDR3 is 15 amino acids long.